Sequencing of this TCR beta chain was carried out in a study of OX40 agonist ivuxolimab in advanced cancers. Whole-study context: Patients in the trial were receiving intravenous ivuxolimab every 2 weeks, at doses of 0.01 to 10 mg/kg. Earlier treatment with anti-PD-1, anti-PD-L1 or anti-CTLA-4 was permitted, and less than 50% had received some. The dose-escalation group included hepatocellular carcinoma, melanoma, renal cell carcinoma and head and neck cancer.

Produced via immunoSEQ multiplex PCR; TCRdb's table is partial and in-frame only. This sample carries about 72,000 clones, 75% to 95% of them seen once, and the ten largest clones take about 5.5%. No patient had autoimmune disease or received systemic immunosuppression. This CDR3 is 15 amino acids long. V was pared by 0 bases and J by 5 bases, with 13 bases between. Germline CDR1 and CDR2: LGHNA and YNFKEQ. V usage is TRBV4-2 and J usage is TRBJ1-1; possible D gene TRBD1, 5 bases. This material consisted of CD4+ or CD8+ T cells sorted from blood, taken in a trial of the OX40 agonist ivuxolimab. The clonotype originates from an adult with an advanced solid tumor such as melanoma, head and neck, liver or kidney cancer. The CDR3 loop reads CASSQDRGGLTEAFF. Written as DNA, the CDR3 is TGTGCCAGCAGCCAAGATAGGGGAGGGTTGACTGAAGCTTTCTTT.